A selection of T cell receptor beta chains follows, all from one sample in a study of blood T cell repertoires in COVID-19. Sequencing used immunoSEQ multiplex PCR; TCRdb keeps in-frame clones, though not all of them. The repertoire has 45,000 or so clones, around 90% of them found once; the top ten carry over 10%. The source material was peripheral blood. The receptors were gathered from a man aged 80 or over with acute or convalescent COVID-19. CDR3s include the opening cysteine and the closing phenylalanine or tryptophan. D genes are given only for firm matches. Some rows mark clone size as missing; the rest say once, few, many or name a class of expanded clone.

v_call,clone_size,d_call,j_call,cdr3_aa,cdr3_nt
TRBV23-1,NA,NA,TRBJ1-4,CASSQGSPRSNEKLFF,TGCGCCAGCAGTCAAGGCTCCCCGCGGAGTAATGAAAAACTGTTTTTT
TRBV28,NA,NA,TRBJ2-4,CASFGRDKNIQYF,TGTGCCAGTTTTGGGCGGGACAAAAACATTCAGTACTTC
TRBV6-2/TRBV6-3,large,TRBD1,TRBJ1-2,CASSYYGDRGYGYTF,TGTGCCAGCAGTTACTACGGGGACAGGGGCTATGGCTACACCTTC
TRBV3-1/TRBV3-2,NA,TRBD2,TRBJ2-5,CASSLRLAGGSETQYF,TGTGCCAGCAGCCTTAGACTAGCGGGGGGGTCAGAGACCCAGTACTTC
TRBV6-5,NA,TRBD1,TRBJ2-2,CASSRGQGNTGELFF,TGTGCCAGCAGCAGGGGACAGGGGAACACCGGGGAGCTGTTTTTT
TRBV5-1,NA,NA,TRBJ1-3,CASHAGEPGNTIYF,TGCGCCAGTCACGCGGGGGAACCTGGAAACACCATATATTTT
TRBV5-1,NA,NA,TRBJ2-7,CASSSPDRSYEQYF,TGCGCCAGCAGCAGCCCGGACAGATCCTACGAGCAGTACTTC
TRBV10-2,NA,NA,TRBJ1-6,CASSPEGGFYNSPLHF,TGCGCCAGCAGTCCCGAGGGGGGGTTCTATAATTCACCCCTCCACTTT
TRBV2,NA,NA,TRBJ1-2,CASSDQATLYGYTF,TGTGCCAGCAGTGATCAGGCAACCCTCTATGGCTACACCTTC
TRBV29-1,NA,NA,TRBJ1-1,CSGGPSGTEAFF,TGCAGCGGGGGACCGTCAGGGACTGAAGCTTTCTTT
TRBV4-2,NA,NA,TRBJ1-3,CASSPSARGSGNTIYF,TGTGCCAGCAGCCCATCCGCTCGCGGTTCTGGAAACACCATATATTTT
TRBV19,NA,NA,TRBJ1-5,CASSIVSYQPQHF,TGTGCCAGTAGTATAGTCAGTTATCAGCCCCAGCATTTT
TRBV5-1,NA,NA,TRBJ2-2,CASSLIPRVGTGELFF,TGCGCCAGCAGCTTGATTCCCAGGGTCGGCACCGGGGAGCTGTTTTTT